One sample yielded the 17 T cell receptor beta chains listed below, sequenced in a study of molecular identifiers for immune sequencing clone quantification (dated by TCRdb to between 2017 and 2018). Libraries were made using PCR. Sequencing instrument: NextSeq 500. The public reads were quality trimmed at Q25 with fastp and then assembled into clones with MiXCR by TCRdb, keeping productive beta chains. Every CDR3 protein is listed once, alongside the most common genes and DNA of its rows. The sample includes 97,000 or so distinct CDR3 sequences, with around 24% observed a single time. Roughly 1% of the sample is taken by the ten largest. Sequences were obtained from naive CD8+ T cells from blood, with Jurkat cell RNA spiked in. The sample's cell subset or site, from its label and the paper: FACS-sorted CD8+CD4-CCR7+CD45RA+ naive T cells. These receptors were collected from a human donor in good health. Some libraries in this study had Jurkat cell RNA spiked in.

With regard to this clonotype: An end of the junction does not agree with germline; a read error may underlie this. This sequence joins TRBV20-1 and TRBJ2-3, with 10 bases aligning to TRBD2. The CDR3 covers 17 residues. Germline-derived CDR1 and CDR2 are DFQATT and SNEGSKA (reference sequence). CDR3 in amino acids: CSARDLWLAGATDTPSF. The CDR3 DNA reads TGCAGTGCTAGAGATTTATGGCTAGCGGGGGCCACCGATACGCCGTCTTTT.

Ten or more counts support this clonotype. DNA of the CDR3: TGTGCCAGCACCCCGGGGCGAAACATTCAGTACTTC. Its translation: CASTPGRNIQYF. The gene calls are TRBV6-6 and TRBJ2-4; TRBD1 or TRBD2 may be the D gene (5 bases each). Trimming shortened V by 7 bases and J by 6 bases, and 10 bases separated the two germline ends. Germline CDR1 and CDR2: MNHNY and SVGAGI (reference sequence). The CDR3 length is 12 residues.

This clonotype was seen ten or more times. This chain joins TRBV19 and TRBJ2-3; 9 nucleotides line up with TRBD2. The CDR3 runs 17 residues. The trim removed 4 bases at V and 2 bases at J, leaving 10 bases unmatched. Germline V gene lookup returns CDR1 LNHDA and CDR2 SQIVND (reference sequence). This chain's CDR3 is CASSNVLAGPLTDTQYF. The CDR3 DNA sequence: TGTGCCAGTAGTAATGTGCTAGCGGGGCCACTCACAGATACGCAGTATTTT.

This clonotype was counted ten times or more. This rearrangement joins TRBV5-1 to TRBJ1-1, with TRBD1 matching over 7 bases. This CDR3 has 17 amino acids. Germline CDR1 and CDR2: SGHRS and YFSETQ. With 2 bases clipped from V and 4 bases from J, the junction kept 14 bases outside the gene matches. The CDR3 here is CASSLAGQARTPTEAFF. The CDR3 nucleotides read TGCGCCAGCAGCTTAGCCGGACAGGCCCGCACCCCCACTGAAGCTTTCTTT.

There are many counts of this clonotype. This chain connects TRBV5-3 to TRBJ1-5, with 7 positions matching TRBD1. TRBV5-3 is placed among ORFs of uncertain function. CDR3 length equals 16 residues. The V and J ends lost 3 bases and 2 bases, in that order; junction bases with no gene match: 8. CDR3 sequence reads: CARSWDSMEGNQPQHF. As DNA, the CDR3 is TGTGCCAGAAGCTGGGACAGTATGGAAGGCAATCAGCCCCAGCATTTT.

This clonotype was seen a handful of times. The chain is built from TRBV6-5 and TRBJ2-2; D is ambiguous. The germline V gene has CDR1 MNHEY and CDR2 SVGAGI. Trimming shortened V by 2 bases and J by 7 bases, and 8 bases separated the two germline ends. CDR3 length: 13 amino acids. CDR3 protein: CASSYGEGGELFF. DNA of the CDR3: TGTGCCAGCAGTTACGGGGAAGGCGGGGAGCTGTTTTTT.

This clonotype was counted ten times or more. The J gene is TRBJ2-1, the V gene TRBV6-1, with 7 bases identical to TRBD2. V was clipped by 0 bases and J by 9 bases; unmatched bases: 8. CDR3 length: 15 amino acids. The germline V gene has CDR1 MNHNS and CDR2 SASEGT. The CDR3 loop is CASSEAPVPGGEQFF. The CDR3 DNA sequence: TGTGCCAGCAGTGAAGCCCCTGTCCCGGGAGGTGAGCAGTTCTTC.

This clonotype was counted many times. The chain is built from TRBV6-2 or TRBV6-3 and TRBJ2-2, with D unresolved. This CDR3 spans 16 amino acids. Germline assignment: CDR1 MNHEY and CDR2 SVGEGT. The germline V and J ends were trimmed by 0 bases and 3 bases, with 11 bases remaining between them. The CDR3 nucleotides are TGTGCCAGCAGTTACTCTAGGCAGCCCGACACCGGGGAGCTGTTTTTT. It encodes CASSYSRQPDTGELFF.

A word on this clonotype: A much bigger clone sits one base away, suggesting this may be a read error. The chain is built from TRBV5-1 and TRBJ2-7; possibly TRBD1 for D (6 bases). V was shortened by 3 bases and J by 2 bases, with 24 bases between the two germline ends. This CDR3 contains 18 residues. CDR1 and CDR2 from the germline V gene are SGHRS and YFSETQ. The CDR3 bases are TGCGCCAGCAGCTCCGGGTCAGGGGCCGGAGCTTATACCTACGAGCAGTACTTC. Translating gives CASSSGSGAGAYTYEQYF.

This clonotype has a count of ten or more. The chain links TRBV3-1 to TRBJ2-3; D unclear. CDR3 length equals 16 residues. Looked up from germline, CDR1 is LGHDT and CDR2 is YNNKEL (reference sequence). Trimming shortened V by 0 bases and J by 6 bases, and 16 bases separated the two germline ends. The CDR3 loop is CASSQDRGPTLDTQYF. Written as DNA, the CDR3 is TGTGCCAGCAGCCAAGATAGAGGTCCTACTTTGGATACGCAGTATTTT.

This clonotype has at least ten counts. The V and J genes are TRBV7-6 and TRBJ2-2; TRBD2 matches 9 bases. The CDR3 is made up of 15 amino acids. J gave up 1 base and V 5 bases, and 2 bases lay outside the gene matches. Germline V CDR1 and CDR2: SGHVS, FNYEAQ. The CDR3 here is CASSKTSGNTGELFF. CDR3 bases: TGTGCCAGCAGCAAGACTAGCGGGAACACCGGGGAGCTGTTTTTT.

This clonotype was detected only a few times. This chain's CDR3 is CASSNRDGAYNEQFF. DNA for the CDR3: TGTGCCAGCAGTAACCGGGACGGTGCCTACAATGAGCAGTTCTTC. The V gene is TRBV6-2 or TRBV6-3, the J gene TRBJ2-1; the D gene could be TRBD1 or TRBD2 (5 bases each). The CDR3 is 15 residues long. Germline V gene sequence: CDR1 MNHEY, CDR2 SVGEGT. Trimming left V 5 bases short and J 2 bases short, with 13 bases between.

There are many counts of this clonotype. This chain uses TRBV28 with TRBJ2-5; 10 bases are shared with TRBD2. CDR3 length equals 16 residues. Germline CDR1 reads MDHEN; CDR2 reads SYDVKM. J lost 2 bases, V lost 3 bases, and 6 bases had no gene match. CDR3 coding DNA: TGTGCCAGCAGTTTTTTAGCGGGAGGTTGGCAAGAGACCCAGTACTTC. As protein: CASSFLAGGWQETQYF. Drawing the rest from reference TRBV28 and TRBJ2-5, the complete variable domain is DVKVTQSSRYLVKRTGEKVFLECVQDMDHENMFWYRQDPGLGLRLIYFSYDVKMKEKGDIPEGYSVSREKKERFSLILESASTNQTSMYLCASSFLAGGWQETQYFGPGTRLLVL.

The rearrangement links TRBV4-1 to TRBJ1-5; the D gene is possibly TRBD1 (5 bases). The germline gives CDR1 MGHRA, CDR2 YSYEKL. This CDR3 region has 14 residues. Trimming removed 5 bases from V and 3 bases from J, with 11 bases in between. CDR3 protein: CASSFAGLNQPQHF. CDR3 in DNA: TGCGCCAGCAGCTTTGCAGGGCTCAATCAGCCCCAGCATTTT.

This clonotype was found many times. This chain connects TRBV12-3 or TRBV12-4 to TRBJ2-7; 10 bases align to TRBD1. J was trimmed by 3 bases and V by 5 bases; bases with no gene match: 4. The CDR3 is 14 residues long. In nucleotides, the CDR3 is TGTGCCAGCAGTCTGGACAGGGGGATCTACGAGCAGTACTTC. Translated, it gives CASSLDRGIYEQYF.

In regard to this clonotype: This could be a read error, since a much larger clone is one nucleotide away. V and J are TRBV29-1 and TRBJ2-2; possibly TRBD1 for D (6 bases). The CDR3 totals 12 residues. The germline V gene encodes CDR1 SQVTM and CDR2 ANQGSEA. The CDR3 here is CSARWDTGELVF. CDR3 bases: TGCAGCGCGAGGTGGGACACCGGGGAGCTGGTTTTT.

This clonotype was counted a few times. The chain has TRBV5-5 and TRBJ2-1; a weak D match, TRBD1 (6 bases). V shed 0 bases and J shed 5 bases, with 9 bases lying between them. Germline V gene data show CDR1 as SGHKS and CDR2 as YYEKEE (reference sequence). The CDR3 totals 14 residues. CDR3 residues: CASSLGAGDNEQFF. CDR3 nucleotide sequence: TGTGCCAGCAGCTTGGGAGCAGGGGACAATGAGCAGTTCTTC. The whole variable domain, remainder taken from reference TRBV5-5 and TRBJ2-1, is DAGVTQSPTHLIKTRGQQVTLRCSPISGHKSVSWYQQVLGQGPQFIFQYYEKEERGRGNFPDRFSARQFPNYSSELNVNALLLGDSALYLCASSLGAGDNEQFFGPGTRLTVL.